The text below deals with one T cell receptor beta chain. The sample originates from a study of T cell responses to AZD1222 COVID-19 vaccine. This CDR3 contains 15 residues. Per the germline V gene, CDR1 is SQVTM and CDR2 is ANQGSEA. The ends were cut back, 0 bases at V and 6 bases at J, with 15 bases in the middle. Assay: immunoSEQ multiplex PCR; the TCRdb copy retains only in-frame clones and omits some. The data contain over 60,000 clones, 75% to 85% of them seen just once; the ten biggest clones take up around 25%. This receptor was identified in an adult in good health. Sequencing used peripheral blood, obtained on day 0 of MenACWY control vaccination. The chain couples TRBV29-1 to TRBJ2-1, with D perhaps TRBD2 (7 bases). This chain's CDR3 is CSVEDWGGWGNEQFF. CDR3 DNA: TGCAGCGTTGAAGATTGGGGGGGCTGGGGCAATGAGCAGTTCTTC.